The present T cell receptor beta chain was sequenced within a study of shared clonotypes between healthy human individuals. Study summary: Each donor's CD4 naive and CD4 memory cells filled three plates apiece, CD8 naive two, and CD8 memory one. Study-wide points: Having only a few donors restricted how much genetic and exposure-history diversity was captured.

A deep-level run was used for the assay. Sequenced by immunoSEQ multiplex PCR; TCRdb stores in-frame clones only, minus some. Of roughly 1,000,000 clones listed, around three quarters were seen once; the top ten hold 0.6% to 0.7%. The donors were all Caucasian adults (living in Nashville, Tennessee). The V and J ends lost 2 bases and 0 bases respectively, with 10 bases between them. This CDR3 region has 15 residues. Germline assignment: CDR1 SGDLS and CDR2 YYNGEE. Of note for this clone: Its matching antigen is unknown.

The chain recombines TRBV9 with TRBJ2-3; no reliable D call. This receptor was obtained from a man between 18 and 29 years old in good health. Some clones in this sample may be carry-over from other donors' samples. Sequencing was performed on memory CD4+ T cells from PBMCs. Subset denoted: CD45RA-negative fraction. CDR3 loop: CASSVTPGSTDTQYF. For the CDR3, the DNA is TGTGCCAGCAGCGTCACTCCGGGCAGCACAGATACGCAGTATTTT.